The rows below give T cell receptor beta chains drawn from one sample of a study of control samples from healthy donors and cancer patients. Produced via immunoSEQ multiplex PCR; TCRdb's table is partial and in-frame only. This sample's clone table lists roughly 200,000 clones. Sequenced input: blood. All receptors come from a woman in her twenties or thirties in good health. CDR3s include the opening cysteine and the closing phenylalanine or tryptophan. A D gene is named only where the DNA matches it firmly.

V gene	J gene	D gene	CDR3 protein	CDR3 DNA
TRBV6-2/TRBV6-3	TRBJ2-3	NA	CASSYPSQGTDTQYF	TGTGCCAGCAGTTACCCATCACAGGGCACAGATACGCAGTATTTT
TRBV7-6	TRBJ1-3	NA	CASSKGLPGNTIYF	TGTGCCAGCAGTAAGGGCTTACCTGGAAACACCATATATTTT
TRBV28	TRBJ2-5	NA	CASSFSETQYF	TGTGCCAGCAGTTTCTCAGAGACCCAGTACTTC
TRBV3-1/TRBV3-2	TRBJ1-2	NA	CASSQTGLGYGYTF	TGTGCCAGCAGCCAAACGGGCCTAGGATATGGCTACACCTTC
TRBV28	TRBJ2-7	NA	CASSLRGRGRGYYEGQYF	TGTGCCAGCAGTTTAAGGGGGCGGGGCAGGGGCTATTACGAGGGGCAGTACTTC
TRBV4-1	TRBJ1-5	NA	CASSQERVGSNQPQHF	TGCGCCAGCAGCCAAGAAAGGGTCGGAAGCAATCAGCCCCAGCATTTT
TRBV7-2	TRBJ1-4	TRBD1	CASRRDRRNEKLFF	TGTGCCAGCAGACGGGACAGAAGAAATGAAAAACTGTTTTTT
TRBV7-2	TRBJ1-2	NA	CASSFPGYRGYTF	TGTGCCAGCAGCTTCCCCGGGTACAGAGGCTACACCTTC
TRBV4-2	TRBJ1-1	NA	CASTIRGRMNTEAFF	TGTGCCAGCACAATACGCGGGCGGATGAACACTGAAGCTTTCTTT
TRBV2	TRBJ1-1	NA	CASTRDFNTEAFF	TGTGCCAGCACTAGGGACTTTAACACTGAAGCTTTCTTT
TRBV11-2	TRBJ2-5	NA	CASSLGRETQYF	TGTGCCAGCAGCTTAGGAAGAGAGACCCAGTACTTC
TRBV6-2/TRBV6-3	TRBJ2-3	NA	CASSYIGRGITDTQYF	TGTGCCAGCAGTTACATCGGGCGGGGCATCACAGATACGCAGTATTTT
TRBV5-1	TRBJ1-1	NA	CASSPRPDYEAFF	TGCGCCAGCAGCCCCCGCCCAGACTACGAAGCTTTCTTT
TRBV28	TRBJ2-5	TRBD1	CASSSTGGLETQYF	TGTGCCAGCAGTTCCACAGGGGGGCTGGAGACCCAGTACTTC
TRBV16	TRBJ1-1	NA	CASTKNNRANTEAFF	TGTGCCAGCACCAAAAACAACAGGGCGAACACTGAAGCTTTCTTT
TRBV7-2	TRBJ2-3	NA	CASTPQGPGRGTQYF	TGTGCCAGCACCCCCCAGGGTCCCGGGCGGGGTACGCAGTATTTT
TRBV7-8	TRBJ1-2	TRBD1	CASSLGTSGGAGGYTF	TGTGCCAGCAGCTTAGGGACTTCAGGGGGCGCGGGTGGCTACACCTTC
TRBV6-5	TRBJ1-5	TRBD1	CASSRQGWNQPQHF	TGTGCCAGCAGTCGACAGGGGTGGAATCAGCCCCAGCATTTT
TRBV27	TRBJ2-7	TRBD1	CASSFTGGSYEQYF	TGTGCCAGCAGTTTCACAGGGGGCTCTTACGAGCAGTACTTC
TRBV24-1	TRBJ2-7	TRBD1	CATSGPWTGAEQYF	TGTGCCACCAGTGGCCCCTGGACAGGGGCCGAGCAGTACTTC
TRBV19	TRBJ2-1	NA	CASSIDQGTTEQFF	TGTGCCAGTAGTATAGACCAGGGAACTACTGAGCAGTTCTTC
TRBV7-3	TRBJ2-5	NA	CASSPSGYQETQYF	TGTGCCAGCAGTCCCTCGGGGTACCAAGAGACCCAGTACTTC
TRBV10-3	TRBJ1-5	NA	CAISENRGGNQPQHF	TGTGCCATCAGTGAGAATCGGGGGGGTAATCAGCCCCAGCATTTT
TRBV2	TRBJ1-6	NA	CASSDGPSSYNSPLHF	TGTGCCAGCAGTGACGGGCCGAGCTCCTATAATTCACCCCTCCACTTT
TRBV6-6	TRBJ1-3	TRBD1	CASSYTTGSTGNTIYF	TGTGCCAGCAGTTACACGACAGGGTCAACTGGAAACACCATATATTTT
TRBV12-3/TRBV12-4	TRBJ1-4	NA	CASSPTTNEKLFF	TGTGCCAGCAGCCCAACAACTAATGAAAAACTGTTTTTT
TRBV28	TRBJ2-3	NA	CASSSPPWRDTQYF	TGTGCCAGCAGTTCCCCACCTTGGAGAGATACGCAGTATTTT